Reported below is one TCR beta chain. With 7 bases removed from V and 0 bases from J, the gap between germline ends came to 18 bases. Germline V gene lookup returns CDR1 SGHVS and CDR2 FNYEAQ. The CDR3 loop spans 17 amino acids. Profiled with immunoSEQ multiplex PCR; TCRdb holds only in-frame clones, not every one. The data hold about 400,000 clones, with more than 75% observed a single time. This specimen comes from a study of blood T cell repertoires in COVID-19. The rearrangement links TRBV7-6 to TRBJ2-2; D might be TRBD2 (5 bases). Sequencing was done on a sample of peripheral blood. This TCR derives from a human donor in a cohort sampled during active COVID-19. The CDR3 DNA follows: TGTGCCAGCACCAACCCGACGGGAACATCGAACACCGGGGAGCTGTTTTTT. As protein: CASTNPTGTSNTGELFF.